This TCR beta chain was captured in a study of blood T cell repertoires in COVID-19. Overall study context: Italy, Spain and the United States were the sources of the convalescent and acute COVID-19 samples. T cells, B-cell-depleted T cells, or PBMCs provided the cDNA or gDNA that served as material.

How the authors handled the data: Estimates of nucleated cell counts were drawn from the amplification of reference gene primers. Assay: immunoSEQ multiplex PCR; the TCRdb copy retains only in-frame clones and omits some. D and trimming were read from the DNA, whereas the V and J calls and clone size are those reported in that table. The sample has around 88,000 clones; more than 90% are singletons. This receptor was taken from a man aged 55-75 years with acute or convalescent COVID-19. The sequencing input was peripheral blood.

This chain's CDR3 is CSALGVETQYF. The CDR3 nucleotides read TGCAGCGCTCTCGGGGTTGAGACCCAGTACTTC. J is TRBJ2-5 and V is TRBV29-1; TRBD2 is a possible D gene (5 bases). The CDR3 consists of 11 residues. V gave up 7 bases and J gave up 5 bases, with 11 bases separating them. Per germline, CDR1 SQVTM and CDR2 ANQGSEA.